The 19 T cell receptor beta chains listed next were all sequenced from one sample in a study of blood T cell repertoires in COVID-19. The table came from immunoSEQ multiplex PCR; TCRdb's copy has only in-frame clones and leaves some out. This table holds about 300,000 clones, 88% found once. Sequenced sample: peripheral blood. The source is a woman aged 25 to 39 who had recovered from COVID-19.

The V call is TRBV6-4, the J call TRBJ1-1; D not certain. CDR1 and CDR2 (germline): MRHNA, SNTAGT. The V gene lost 8 bases and the J gene lost 11 bases, with 21 bases spanning the gap. This CDR3 is 13 amino acids long. CDR3 residues: CASPNKGGQSAFF. In DNA form, the CDR3 reads TGTGCCAGCCCCAACAAGGGAGGGCAATCGGCTTTCTTT.

The chain uses TRBV3-1 (or the pseudogene TRBV3-2) and TRBJ1-2; D is ambiguous. The CDR3 totals 13 residues. Germline CDR1 and CDR2: LGHDT and YNNKEL (reference sequence). V lost 4 bases and J lost 5, with 11 bases in between. CDR3 nucleotide sequence: TGTGCCAGCAGCCCCTCACGGGGTTATGGCTACACCTTC. Amino acid sequence: CASSPSRGYGYTF.

This clone was picked up a small number of times. V gene TRBV6-5 combines with J gene TRBJ1-1; D gene uncertain. The CDR3 sequence is 14 residues long. CDR1 is MNHEY and CDR2 is SVGAGI in the germline V gene. Deletions cut 1 base from V and 5 bases from J, with 11 bases between. CDR3 nucleotides: TGTGCCAGCAGTTACTTCCTGACGGGGACTGAAGCTTTCTTT. Translation: CASSYFLTGTEAFF.

The rearrangement uses TRBV7-9 and TRBJ1-1; tentative D call: TRBD1 (6 bases). Germline assignment: CDR1 SEHNR and CDR2 FQNEAQ (reference sequence). Trimming cost V 4 bases and J 13 bases, with 16 bases left between them. The CDR3 spans 12 residues. The CDR3 region has the DNA TGTGCCAGCAGCTCAGGGGCCCCGTTGGTTTTCTTT. Residues: CASSSGAPLVFF.

The CDR3 DNA reads TGTGCCAGTAGTATGTCGTCAGCGAGCACAGATACGCAGTATTTT. This codes for CASSMSSASTDTQYF. The chain is built from TRBV19 and TRBJ2-3; no definite D call. Between the trimmed V and J ends, which lost 3 bases and 0 bases, there was a span of 10 bases. CDR3 length: 15 residues. Germline CDR1 is LNHDA and CDR2 is SQIVND (reference sequence).

This clone was counted a single time. DNA for the CDR3: TGTGCCAGTAGTATAGGGACTAGCGGGGGCACAGATACGCAGTATTTT. Translating it yields CASSIGTSGGTDTQYF. The V gene is TRBV19, the J gene TRBJ2-3; 12 positions agree with TRBD2. Germline loops: CDR1 LNHDA, CDR2 SQIVND (reference sequence). CDR3 length equals 16 residues. The trim removed 1 base at V and 1 base at J, leaving 0 bases unmatched.

The chain couples TRBV19 to TRBJ1-1; TRBD1 agrees at 9 bases. The ends lost 9 bases at V and 5 bases at J; junction bases unmatched: 7. Looked up from germline, CDR1 is LNHDA and CDR2 is SQIVND (reference sequence). The CDR3 extends over 13 amino acids. The CDR3 here is CASYRGRSTEAFF. As DNA, the CDR3 is TGTGCCAGCTACAGGGGGCGGTCGACTGAAGCTTTCTTT.

V usage is TRBV7-2 and J usage is TRBJ1-6, with TRBD1 matching 8 bases. This CDR3 region has 16 residues. The V segment lost 4 bases and the J segment 7 bases; nucleotides outside the gene matches: 9. Germline CDR1 and CDR2: SGHTA and FQGNSA. CDR3 coding DNA: TGTGCCAGCAGCTCAGACAGGGGATCTTCGAATTCACCCCTCCACTTT. Amino acid sequence: CASSSDRGSSNSPLHF.

The chain employs TRBV7-3 and TRBJ2-2, with D possibly TRBD2 on 6 matching bases. CDR1 is SGHTA and CDR2 is FQGTGA in the germline V gene. CDR3 length: 13 residues. V was shortened by 5 bases and J by 7 bases, with 11 bases between the two germline ends. DNA of the CDR3: TGTGCCAGCAGCCCCGGGGGTGGCGGGGAGCTGTTTTTT. It codes for CASSPGGGGELFF. Drawing the rest from reference TRBV7-3 and TRBJ2-2, the complete variable domain is GAGVSQTPSNKVTEKGKYVELRCDPISGHTALYWYRQSLGQGPEFLIYFQGTGAADDSGLPNDRFFAVRPEGSVSTLKIQRTERGDSAVYLCASSPGGGGELFFGEGSRLTVL.

A remark on this clone: An end of the junction differs from the germline gene, which may be a read error. The genes are TRBV7-9 and TRBJ2-7, with D possibly matching TRBD1 (5 bases). The germline gives CDR1 SEHNR, CDR2 FQNEAQ (reference sequence). The CDR3 spans 10 residues. Written as DNA, the CDR3 is TGTGCCAGCAGCTTGACAGACTTATCCTTC. The encoded protein is CASSLTDLSF.

The V gene is TRBV7-2, the J gene TRBJ2-6, with 7 bases that match TRBD1. CDR1 is SGHTA and CDR2 is FQGNSA in the germline V gene. With V trimmed by 5 bases and J by 0 bases, 1 base remained unmatched. The CDR3 spans 15 residues. The CDR3 region has the DNA TGTGCCAGCAGCGGGACAGCCTCTGGGGCCAACGTCCTGACTTTC. Translating it yields CASSGTASGANVLTF.

This sequence joins TRBV6-5 and TRBJ2-5, with TRBD1 identical over 7 bases. Trimming at V came to 4 bases and at J to 5 bases, leaving 13 bases not matched to a gene. This CDR3 is built from 16 residues. Germline values: CDR1 MNHEY, CDR2 SVGAGI. The CDR3 sequence is CASSSTRQGQLETQYF. In DNA form, the CDR3 reads TGTGCCAGCAGTTCCACTAGACAGGGCCAACTGGAGACCCAGTACTTC.

The chain combines TRBV10-3 with TRBJ2-3; D may be TRBD1 (6 bases). This CDR3 contains 15 residues. V was clipped by 3 bases and J by 6 bases, with 16 bases between them. The germline gives CDR1 ENHRY, CDR2 SYGVKD. The CDR3 here is CAISDKGVGWDTQYF. The CDR3 DNA follows: TGTGCCATCAGTGATAAGGGGGTGGGGTGGGATACGCAGTATTTT.

This clone was counted a few times. The V and J genes are TRBV24-1 and TRBJ2-2, with 7 nucleotides matching TRBD1. This CDR3 has 16 residues. V shed 5 bases and J 0 bases; nucleotides not matched to a gene: 5. Germline CDR1 and CDR2: KGHDR and SFDVKD. CDR3 sequence reads: CATSGRQGSNTGELFF. The CDR3 DNA is TGTGCCACCAGTGGACGACAGGGCTCGAACACCGGGGAGCTGTTTTTT.

The genes are TRBV13 and TRBJ2-7, with D perhaps matching TRBD1 (6 bases). There are 14 residues in the CDR3. Germline V gene sequence: CDR1 PRHDT, CDR2 FYEKMQ (reference sequence). The V end lost 1 base, the J end lost 5 bases, and 12 bases lay between the germline ends. The CDR3 nucleotides read TGTGCCAGCAGCTTAGTTCAGGGGACAAACGAGCAGTACTTC. Encoded protein: CASSLVQGTNEQYF.

The V gene is TRBV14, the J gene TRBJ2-7; 7 bases map to TRBD1. Germline V gives CDR1 SGHDN, CDR2 FVKESK. The CDR3 length is 15 residues. V shed 4 bases and J 4 bases; nucleotides not matched to a gene: 10. CDR3 sequence reads: CASSPSGTVLYEQYF. In DNA, the CDR3 is TGTGCCAGCAGCCCTTCCGGGACAGTCCTGTACGAGCAGTACTTC.

The rearrangement links TRBV19 to TRBJ1-6, with TRBD1 matching 9 bases. With V trimmed by 5 bases and J by 11 bases, 7 bases remained unmatched. Germline V gene data show CDR1 as LNHDA and CDR2 as SQIVND (reference sequence). The CDR3 runs to 14 residues. DNA for the CDR3: TGTGCCAGTAGTCCTAACAGGGGGCGTGCACCCCTCCACTTT. The encoded protein is CASSPNRGRAPLHF.

CDR3: CASSPRTGGFLNTEAFF. The CDR3 DNA follows: TGTGCCAGCAGTCCCCGGACAGGGGGCTTCTTGAACACTGAAGCTTTCTTT. The V call is TRBV6-6, the J call TRBJ1-1, with 11 positions matching TRBD1. V shed 5 bases and J 0 bases; nucleotides not matched to a gene: 8. This CDR3 contains 17 residues. CDR1 is MNHNY, CDR2 SVGAGI, per germline (reference sequence).

The CDR3 spells CASSIAGIDEQFF. CDR3 DNA: TGTGCCAGTAGTATTGCAGGGATCGATGAGCAGTTCTTC. J is TRBJ2-1 and V is TRBV19, with a tentative D call TRBD1 (5 bases). This CDR3 is 13 amino acids long. The germline V gene has CDR1 LNHDA and CDR2 SQIVND (reference sequence). Trimming removed 3 bases from V and 8 bases from J, with 11 bases in between.